The next 21 T cell receptor beta chains were all read from a single sample in a study of STAT3 mutations in large granular lymphocyte leukemia. Points from the study as a whole: Every T-LGLL patient had at least one immunodominant TCRbeta clonotype.

Their recognized antigens are unknown. Here immunoSEQ multiplex PCR was the method, and the copy in TCRdb shows in-frame clones only, minus some. This table has tens of thousands of clones, about 90% appearing once. Sequencing was done on a sample of peripheral blood mononuclear cells. Receptor source: a man in his 60s with T-cell large granular lymphocyte leukemia. Some clones in this sample may be carry-over from other donors' samples.

The J gene is TRBJ1-2, the V gene TRBV5-1, with D perhaps TRBD1 (6 bases). Per germline, CDR1 SGHRS and CDR2 YFSETQ. Trimming stripped 4 bases from V and 8 bases from J, with 18 bases between. The CDR3 is 14 amino acids. Written as DNA, the CDR3 is TGCGCCAGCAGCGGCCTTAGCGGGGGCTACGGCTACACCTTC. Translation gives CASSGLSGGYGYTF.

This chain uses TRBV18 with TRBJ2-1, with D unresolved. Trimming removed 0 bases from V and 8 bases from J, with 17 bases in between. Per the germline V gene, CDR1 is KGHSH and CDR2 is LQKENI. The CDR3 runs 16 residues. CDR3 sequence (DNA): TGTGCCAGCTCACCACCCGGCCATGGGAAAGGGTATGAGCAGTTCTTC. Translation: CASSPPGHGKGYEQFF.

This clone is a singleton in its sample. V gene TRBV29-1 combines with J gene TRBJ2-3, with a tentative D call TRBD1 (5 bases). The V and J ends lost 4 bases and 2 bases respectively, with 13 bases between them. Germline V gene lookup returns CDR1 SQVTM and CDR2 ANQGSEA. CDR3 length: 14 residues. In nucleotides, the CDR3 is TGCAGCGTTGGGTTAGGACACCCCACAGATACGCAGTATTTT. Translated, it gives CSVGLGHPTDTQYF.

The chain's CDR3 is CASNALWGPDTQYF. Here the CDR3 DNA reads TGTGCCAGCAATGCTTTGTGGGGGCCAGATACGCAGTATTTT. The chain employs TRBV2 and TRBJ2-3; D is possibly TRBD1 (6 bases). This CDR3 has 14 residues. V lost 7 bases and J 4 bases, leaving 15 bases between the germline ends. From germline, CDR1 is SNHLY and CDR2 FYNNEI. The whole variable domain, filled in from reference TRBV2 and TRBJ2-3, reads EPEVTQTPSHQVTQMGQEVILRCVPISNHLYFYWYRQILGQKVEFLVSFYNNEISEKSEIFDDQFSVERPDGSNFTLKIRSTKLEDSAMYFCASNALWGPDTQYFGPGTRLTVL.

The CDR3 loop reads CASTQSHAGANVLTF. The CDR3 DNA sequence: TGTGCCAGCACCCAAAGCCATGCTGGGGCCAACGTCCTGACTTTC. The gene calls are TRBV6-5 and TRBJ2-6; D gene ambiguous. V was cut by 7 bases and J by 2 bases, with 12 bases left in between. The germline V gene encodes CDR1 MNHEY and CDR2 SVGAGI. The CDR3 runs to 15 residues.

The V call is TRBV7-9, the J call TRBJ1-2; TRBD1 agrees at 7 bases. Germline CDR1 is SEHNR and CDR2 is FQNEAQ (reference sequence). The CDR3 contains 13 residues. Losses at the gene ends were 3 bases for V and 4 bases for J; bases not matched to a gene: 2. The CDR3 DNA sequence: TGTGCCAGCAGCTTGAGGGACAGCTATGGCTACACCTTC. This codes for CASSLRDSYGYTF.

V and J are TRBV15 and TRBJ2-3, with 8 positions matching TRBD2. The CDR3 is 19 amino acids. V lost 4 bases and J lost 4; bases outside the gene matches: 19. CDR1 is LNHNV, CDR2 YYDKDF, per germline (reference sequence). The CDR3 is CATSTSFPFSGIRSDTQYF. The CDR3 nucleotides are TGTGCCACCAGCACCAGTTTCCCCTTTAGCGGGATTAGGTCAGATACGCAGTATTTT.

This clone appeared a few times. The chain employs TRBV18 and TRBJ2-1; TRBD2 is a possible D gene (6 bases). The CDR3 contains 16 residues. Germline lookup yields CDR1 KGHSH and CDR2 LQKENI. Trimming took off 3 bases at V and 0 bases at J, with 12 bases between the two ends. The CDR3 DNA sequence: TGTGCCAGCTCACCCGGGACTGGAACCTCCTACAATGAGCAGTTCTTC. This codes for CASSPGTGTSYNEQFF.

V usage is TRBV2 and J usage is TRBJ2-7; 8 bases map to TRBD2. The length of the CDR3 is 14 residues. V was clipped by 10 bases and J by 1 base; unmatched bases: 9. Germline assignment: CDR1 SNHLY and CDR2 FYNNEI. This CDR3 is CATVTSVGSYEQYF. The CDR3 DNA reads as TGTGCCACCGTGACTAGCGTGGGGTCCTACGAGCAGTACTTC.

This clone has a handful of counts. V and J are TRBV30 and TRBJ2-3; TRBD2 aligns across 7 bases. The CDR3 has 10 residues. V gave up 7 bases and J gave up 9 bases; unmatched junction bases: 4. CDR1 and CDR2 from the germline V gene are GTSNPN and SVGIG (reference sequence). The CDR3 DNA is TGTGCCTTGGGACTACCAACGCAGTATTTT. This encodes CALGLPTQYF.

V usage is TRBV7-9 and J usage is TRBJ2-1; D gene uncertain. Trimming took off 1 base at V and 5 bases at J, with 6 bases between the two ends. Germline V gives CDR1 SEHNR, CDR2 FQNEAQ (reference sequence). The CDR3 runs 13 residues. CDR3 sequence (DNA): TGTGCCAGCAGCTTAGGCTCTCACAATGAGCAGTTCTTC. Encoded protein: CASSLGSHNEQFF.

The V call is TRBV4-3, the J call TRBJ2-7, with 7 positions matching TRBD2. Germline CDR1 reads LGHNA; CDR2 reads YSLEER. The CDR3 is 14 amino acids. After removal of 1 base from V and 7 bases from J, the junction contained 7 bases not matched to a gene. The CDR3 DNA follows: TGCGCCAGCAGCCAAGTTTCCGGGACTAAAGAGCAGTACTTC. Protein product: CASSQVSGTKEQYF.

This clone was picked up one time. The chain couples TRBV14 to TRBJ2-2; D is ambiguous. The CDR3 is 13 residues long. Trimming left V 6 bases short and J 4 bases short, with 9 bases between. The germline CDR1 and CDR2 sequences are SGHDN and FVKESK. CDR3 sequence reads: CASSLSITGELFF. Written as DNA, the CDR3 is TGTGCCAGCAGTCTGAGTATCACCGGGGAGCTGTTTTTT.

V usage is TRBV9 and J usage is TRBJ2-7; D not resolved. Trimming removed 0 bases at V and 2 bases at J, with 9 bases between. CDR1 and CDR2 from the germline V gene are SGDLS and YYNGEE. The CDR3 has 14 residues. CDR3 sequence (DNA): TGTGCCAGCAGCGTAGGACCGGTCACCTACGAGCAGTACTTC. This codes for CASSVGPVTYEQYF.

This chain links TRBV9 with TRBJ1-1, with a weak D call TRBD1 (6 bases). The CDR3 runs 14 residues. Trimming shortened V by 4 bases and J by 3 bases, and 13 bases separated the two germline ends. Germline V lookup: CDR1 SGDLS, CDR2 YYNGEE. Here the CDR3 DNA reads TGTGCCAGCAGCTTAGGGAGGGGGGACACTGAAGCTTTCTTT. As protein: CASSLGRGDTEAFF.

V gene TRBV18 combines with J gene TRBJ1-2; 9 positions match TRBD1. The CDR3 loop spans 13 amino acids. Germline CDR1 reads KGHSH; CDR2 reads LQKENI. Trimming took 4 bases from V and 6 from J; bases not matched to a gene: 3. CDR3 region: CASSRQGVDGYTF. For the CDR3, the DNA is TGTGCCAGCTCACGACAGGGGGTGGATGGCTACACCTTC.

J is TRBJ2-7 and V is TRBV6-1; 8 positions agree with TRBD2. Germline V gene sequence: CDR1 MNHNS, CDR2 SASEGT. This CDR3 contains 15 residues. V shed 7 bases and J 0 bases; nucleotides not matched to a gene: 8. For the CDR3, the DNA is TGTGCCAGCATCTGGCTAGCGGGTAGCTCCTACGAGCAGTACTTC. It encodes CASIWLAGSSYEQYF.

The rearrangement uses TRBV18 and TRBJ1-5; 7 bases match TRBD1. The CDR3 is made up of 18 amino acids. Unmatched junction bases numbered 13, after V lost 1 base and J lost 4 bases. Germline V gene sequence: CDR1 KGHSH, CDR2 LQKENI. The CDR3 bases are TGTGCCAGCTCACCACTTCGACAGGGCGACTTAGCTAATCAGCCCCAGCATTTT. Translating gives CASSPLRQGDLANQPQHF.

This clone came up once. The chain carries TRBV7-9 and TRBJ1-3, with a possible D match to TRBD1 (5 bases). Trimming shortened V by 1 base and J by 3 bases, and 10 bases separated the two germline ends. Looked up from germline, CDR1 is SEHNR and CDR2 is FQNEAQ (reference sequence). The CDR3 is made up of 15 amino acids. The CDR3 reads CASSLEGGVGNTIYF. The CDR3 region has the DNA TGTGCCAGCAGCTTAGAAGGAGGGGTTGGAAACACCATATATTTT.

This clone came up once. The chain is built from TRBV15 and TRBJ1-5, with D unclear. Trimming took 4 bases from V and 3 from J, leaving 10 bases between them. The CDR3 sequence is 14 residues long. Germline V gives CDR1 LNHNV, CDR2 YYDKDF (reference sequence). CDR3 residues: CATSKEIANQPQHF. Here the CDR3 DNA reads TGTGCCACCAGCAAGGAGATTGCCAATCAGCCCCAGCATTTT.

V is TRBV5-6 and J is TRBJ1-6; D not certain. V gave up 7 bases and J gave up 10 bases, with 15 bases separating them. There are 13 residues in the CDR3. Per the germline V gene, CDR1 is SGHDT and CDR2 is YYEEEE. CDR3 coding DNA: TGTGCCAGCGCGGAAGGGTGGGGATCACCCCTCCACTTT. Amino acid sequence: CASAEGWGSPLHF. The full variable domain, rest sourced from reference TRBV5-6 and TRBJ1-6, is DAGVTQSPTHLIKTRGQQVTLRCSPKSGHDTVSWYQQALGQGPQFIFQYYEEEERQRGNFPDRFSGHQFPNYSSELNVNALLLGDSALYLCASAEGWGSPLHFGNGTRLTVT.